This TCR beta chain is from a study of shared clonotypes between healthy human individuals. Study-wide results and caveats: Lower generation probabilities were found for non-shared clonotypes than for those shared by all four donors. Sampling used blood alone; tissue repertoires probably differ.

CD45RO negativity and positive selection for CCR7 defined naive CD8 cells, a population that excluded terminally differentiated effector memory CD45RA+ cells. Germline CDR1 is MDHEN and CDR2 is SYDVKM. V dropped 3 bases and J dropped 6 bases, with 10 bases sitting between them. The CDR3 consists of 13 residues. Sequenced by immunoSEQ multiplex PCR; TCRdb stores in-frame clones only, minus some. The table shows around 1.9 million clones, with about 93% occurring only once. Concerning this clone: The antigen is not known.

The chain has TRBV28 and TRBJ2-3, with D unresolved. The origin of this receptor is a man younger than 35 in good health. Some clones in this sample may be carry-over from other donors' samples. Sequencing used naive CD8+ T cells from PBMCs. DNA of the CDR3: TGTGCCAGCAGTTTTATTTTAGTCGATACGCAGTATTTT. Protein: CASSFILVDTQYF.